This T cell receptor beta chain comes out of a study of beta chain features in type 1 diabetes. Findings of the study overall: A closer apparent resemblance between naive, central memory and Treg TCRB repertoires was seen in patients than in healthy donors. Diminished insertions and augmented deletions at VDJ junctions characterized type 1 diabetes patients. Possible PCR preference for shorter templates applied equally to patients and controls.

This clone was counted between two and nine times. Its antigen is unknown. Germline CDR1 SGHDT, CDR2 YYEEEE. The CDR3 has 14 amino acids. Trimming stripped 2 bases from V and 8 bases from J, with 14 bases between. Sorting that relied on CD45RO/CCR7/CD25/CD127/CD95/CD27 yielded CD4+ naive, central memory, regulatory and stem cell-like memory cells. Expressed TCRB transcripts were sequenced, since all the RNA that had been isolated was reverse transcribed. The data were produced by immunoSEQ multiplex PCR, yet TCRdb's version contains in-frame clones alone and is incomplete. The sample shows 200,000 to 250,000 clones, 25% to 35% of them seen only once.

Source material: central memory CD4+ T cells from blood. This chain connects TRBV5-6 to TRBJ2-4, with a weak D call TRBD1 (5 bases). The origin of this receptor is a man aged 30 to 39 in good health. Here the CDR3 reads CASSLGHPADIQYF. In nucleotides, the CDR3 is TGTGCCAGCAGCTTAGGACACCCCGCGGACATTCAGTACTTC.